Below, 23 T cell receptor beta chains from the same sample are listed, as sequenced in a study of T cell repertoires in cytomegalovirus infection. These receptors have no known antigen. TCRdb itself ran the reads through MiXCR, one entry per CDR3 protein. Among fewer than 85,000 distinct CDR3 sequences listed, 40% to 50% were seen once. The specimen was CD8+ T cells from cultured PBMCs, collected from culture after CMV antigen stimulation. These receptors were taken from a human donor in good health (CMV status not recorded). Some clones in this sample may be carry-over from other donors' samples.

The V and J genes are TRBV11-3 and TRBJ1-1, with D unresolved. The CDR3 has 13 amino acids. The V end lost 4 bases, the J end lost 1 base, and 7 bases lay between the germline ends. Germline V gives CDR1 SGHNT, CDR2 YENEEA. The CDR3 nucleotides read TGTGCCAGCAGCTCCGAAGCGAACACTGAAGCTTTCTTT. It encodes CASSSEANTEAFF.

The chain combines TRBV11-2 with TRBJ1-4, with a weak D call TRBD1 (6 bases). CDR1 and CDR2 from the germline V gene are SGHAT and FQNNGV. The CDR3 runs 13 residues. The CDR3 protein is CATTAMGAEKLFF. For the CDR3, the DNA is TGTGCGACCACGGCCATGGGGGCTGAAAAACTGTTTTTT. The whole variable domain, remainder taken from reference TRBV11-2 and TRBJ1-4, is EAGVAQSPRYKIIEKRQSVAFWCNPISGHATLYWYQQILGQGPKLLIQFQNNGVVDDSQLPKDRFSAERLKGVDSTLKIQPAKLEDSAVYLCATTAMGAEKLFFGSGTQLSVL.

V and J are TRBV7-9 and TRBJ1-1; D is undetermined. The CDR3 has 16 amino acids. In germline, CDR1 is SEHNR, CDR2 FQNEAQ (reference sequence). Between the trimmed V and J ends, which lost 5 bases and 6 bases, there was a span of 22 bases. CDR3 coding DNA: TGTGCCAGCAGCCAAGCCCGAAGGTTGGCGGAGGCTGAAGCTTTCTTT. It codes for CASSQARRLAEAEAFF.

The chain links TRBV18 to TRBJ1-5; TRBD1 agrees at 10 bases. V trimming: 3 bases; J trimming: 5 bases; junction bases outside the gene matches: 1. Germline V CDR1 and CDR2: KGHSH, LQKENI. CDR3 size: 14 residues. CDR3: CASSPGQGYQPQHF. CDR3 DNA: TGTGCCAGCTCACCGGGACAGGGGTATCAGCCCCAGCATTTT. Variable domain in full (rest from reference TRBV18 and TRBJ1-5): NAGVMQNPRHLVRRRGQEARLRCSPMKGHSHVYWYRQLPEEGLKFMVYLQKENIIDESGMPKERFSAEFPKEGPSILRIQQVVRGDSAAYFCASSPGQGYQPQHFGDGTRLSIL.

J is TRBJ1-6 and V is TRBV4-2; D not certain. Deletions cut 0 bases from V and 10 bases from J, with 13 bases between. The CDR3 is made up of 15 amino acids. Germline V gives CDR1 LGHNA, CDR2 YNFKEQ. CDR3 bases: TGTGCCAGCAGCCAAGATTTTATCAACCAGTCACCCCTCCACTTT. It specifies CASSQDFINQSPLHF.

The chain couples TRBV7-9 to TRBJ1-2, with 10 nucleotides matching TRBD1. The V and J ends lost 5 bases and 2 bases, in that order; junction bases with no gene match: 5. This CDR3 is built from 15 residues. CDR1 and CDR2 from the germline V gene are SEHNR and FQNEAQ (reference sequence). CDR3 DNA: TGTGCCAGCAGCCGGGACAGGGGTCAGAACTATGGCTACACCTTC. Translating gives CASSRDRGQNYGYTF.

CDR3 bases: TGTGCCAGCAGTCCGGGGGGACTCGACAATGAGCAGTTCTTC. Protein sequence: CASSPGGLDNEQFF. The gene calls are TRBV6-8 and TRBJ2-1; TRBD2 matches at 7 bases. The trim removed 5 bases at V and 5 bases at J, leaving 6 bases unmatched. Germline V gene sequence: CDR1 MNHGY, CDR2 SAAAGT. This CDR3 comprises 14 residues.

The sample holds a few counts of this clonotype. No conserved phenylalanine or tryptophan ends this CDR3, so it is likely a read error. Because the CDR3's place on the DNA is in doubt, the DNA is left out and the CDR3 is given as listed by TCRdb. The J gene is TRBJ1-1, the V gene TRBV6-2 or TRBV6-3. The CDR3 spans 10 amino acids, including both terminal residues. The germline V gene has CDR1 MNHEY and CDR2 SVGEGT. CDR3: CASSSPEPNT.

This clonotype was detected a few times. The chain employs TRBV7-6 and TRBJ2-3; no clear D. Trimming removed 1 base from V and 11 bases from J, with 16 bases in between. The germline V gene has CDR1 SGHVS and CDR2 FNYEAQ. The CDR3 totals 14 residues. This CDR3 reads CASSLEGSGSEQYF. The CDR3 DNA is TGTGCCAGCAGCTTAGAAGGTAGTGGTTCGGAGCAGTATTTT.

This rearrangement joins TRBV2 to TRBJ1-4; TRBD1 agrees at 8 bases. CDR3 size: 16 residues. Germline CDR1 reads SNHLY; CDR2 reads FYNNEI. With 8 bases clipped from V and 0 bases from J, the junction kept 8 bases outside the gene matches. The CDR3 loop reads CASRGTGGATNEKLFF. As DNA, the CDR3 is TGTGCCAGCCGCGGGACAGGTGGCGCAACTAATGAAAAACTGTTTTTT. Using reference TRBV2 and TRBJ1-4 for the parts outside the CDR3, the full variable domain is EPEVTQTPSHQVTQMGQEVILRCVPISNHLYFYWYRQILGQKVEFLVSFYNNEISEKSEIFDDQFSVERPDGSNFTLKIRSTKLEDSAMYFCASRGTGGATNEKLFFGSGTQLSVL.

This clonotype was found a few times. The J gene is TRBJ2-7, the V gene TRBV19; no clear D gene. Per the germline V gene, CDR1 is LNHDA and CDR2 is SQIVND (reference sequence). V was pared by 6 bases and J by 1 base, with 13 bases between. The CDR3 spans 14 residues. For the CDR3, the DNA is TGTGCCAGTAGCCACCGAGGCAGTTCCTACGAGCAGTACTTC. Protein: CASSHRGSSYEQYF. Full variable domain (rest looked up from reference TRBV19 and TRBJ2-7): DGGITQSPKYLFRKEGQNVTLSCEQNLNHDAMYWYRQDPGQGLRLIYYSQIVNDFQKGDIAEGYSVSREKKESFPLTVTSAQKNPTAFYLCASSHRGSSYEQYFGPGTRLTVT.

The chain uses TRBV19 and TRBJ1-5; the D gene is possibly TRBD1 (5 bases). The V gene lost 2 bases and the J gene lost 4 bases, with 15 bases spanning the gap. The CDR3 extends over 16 amino acids. Germline V gives CDR1 LNHDA, CDR2 SQIVND (reference sequence). The CDR3 loop is CASSITAGGLNQPQHF. CDR3 in DNA: TGTGCCAGTAGTATAACGGCCGGGGGTCTAAATCAGCCCCAGCATTTT.

The chain recombines TRBV7-6 with TRBJ1-1; D is uncertain. This CDR3 is 17 amino acids long. Germline V lookup: CDR1 SGHVS, CDR2 FNYEAQ. V lost 1 base and J lost 4, with 19 bases in between. For the CDR3, the DNA is TGTGCCAGCAGCTTAGTTTCGGGTGCAGGCGGGAGCACTGAAGCTTTCTTT. It codes for CASSLVSGAGGSTEAFF.

This clonotype came up once. This chain links TRBV9 with TRBJ2-7; D ambiguous. Germline lookup yields CDR1 SGDLS and CDR2 YYNGEE. There are 15 residues in the CDR3. Trimming shortened V by 0 bases and J by 1 base, and 11 bases separated the two germline ends. For the CDR3, the DNA is TGTGCCAGCAGCGTAGCTGCGGCAGCTTCCTACGAGCAGTACTTC. Amino acid sequence: CASSVAAAASYEQYF.

This clonotype was counted ten times or more. V is TRBV7-2 and J is TRBJ1-5; 7 bases fit TRBD1. The CDR3 loop spans 16 amino acids. From germline, CDR1 is SGHTA and CDR2 FQGNSA. Trimming cost V 3 bases and J 0 bases; bases outside gene matches: 5. The CDR3 nucleotides are TGTGCCAGCAGCTTCGACAGGGCTTATAGCAATCAGCCCCAGCATTTT. Its translation is CASSFDRAYSNQPQHF.

This clonotype came up a few times. The rearrangement joins TRBV6-1 to TRBJ2-1, with D possibly being TRBD1 or TRBD2 (5 bases each). V lost 6 bases to trimming and J lost 5 bases, with 17 bases between them. This CDR3 is 15 amino acids long. The germline V gene encodes CDR1 MNHNS and CDR2 SASEGT. CDR3 sequence reads: CASRNRGAGHNEQFF. As DNA, the CDR3 is TGTGCCAGCAGGAATAGAGGGGCGGGCCACAATGAGCAGTTCTTC.

This clonotype has more than one count but fewer than ten. The gene calls are TRBV29-1 and TRBJ1-2, with no clear D. Germline CDR1 reads SQVTM; CDR2 reads ANQGSEA. The CDR3 sequence is 13 residues long. Trimming pared 7 bases from V and 3 bases from J, leaving 15 bases between. The CDR3: CSAALGPYYGYTF. In DNA, the CDR3 is TGCAGCGCCGCTCTGGGCCCATACTATGGCTACACCTTC.

This clonotype occurred a few times. The genes are TRBV28 and TRBJ1-5; TRBD1 agrees at 7 bases. The CDR3 length is 16 residues. V was clipped by 5 bases and J by 1 base; unmatched bases: 8. The V gene's germline CDR1 is MDHEN and CDR2 SYDVKM. This CDR3 is CASSGGTGVSNQPQHF. The CDR3 DNA is TGTGCCAGCAGTGGTGGTACAGGGGTGAGCAATCAGCCCCAGCATTTT.

This chain connects TRBV11-3 to TRBJ2-1, with D possibly matching TRBD1 (6 bases). CDR1 is SGHNT and CDR2 is YENEEA in the germline V gene. This CDR3 contains 15 residues. V lost 5 bases, J lost 4 bases, and 15 bases lay in between. As DNA, the CDR3 is TGTGCCAGCAGCCTCACAGGGTATCTGTACAATGAGCAGTTCTTC. The encoded protein is CASSLTGYLYNEQFF. The full variable domain, in which reference TRBV11-3 and TRBJ2-1 provide the parts outside the CDR3, is EAGVVQSPRYKIIEKKQPVAFWCNPISGHNTLYWYLQNLGQGPELLIRYENEEAVDDSQLPKDRFSAERLKGVDSTLKIQPAELGDSAVYLCASSLTGYLYNEQFFGPGTRLTVL.

The chain employs TRBV12-3 or TRBV12-4 and TRBJ1-5, with D possibly being TRBD1 (5 bases). V shed 9 bases and J shed 6 bases, with 15 bases lying between them. This CDR3 is built from 13 residues. Written as DNA, the CDR3 is TGTGCCAGTACGGAAGAGGGGATTCAGCCCCAGCATTTT. Residues: CASTEEGIQPQHF.

The chain links TRBV5-6 to TRBJ2-7; 8 bases line up with TRBD1. Germline CDR1 SGHDT, CDR2 YYEEEE. The CDR3 contains 15 residues. J lost 7 bases, V lost 4 bases, and 13 bases had no gene match. As DNA, the CDR3 is TGTGCCAGCAGCGAATCCGGACAGGGATTGGGGGAGCAGTACTTC. Amino acids: CASSESGQGLGEQYF.

The chain combines TRBV7-2 with TRBJ2-7; 13 bases map to TRBD2. The ends lost 1 base at V and 2 bases at J; junction bases unmatched: 11. This CDR3 spans 19 amino acids. CDR1 is SGHTA, CDR2 FQGNSA, per germline. The CDR3 bases are TGTGCCAGCAGCTTAGGCCTACTAGCGGGAGGGCCTAGTGCCTACGAGCAGTACTTC. This sequence encodes CASSLGLLAGGPSAYEQYF.

CDR3 amino acids: CASTATALSYEQYF. The CDR3 coding sequence is TGTGCCAGCACCGCCACAGCCCTCTCCTACGAGCAGTACTTC. The chain combines TRBV28 with TRBJ2-7; D is ambiguous. The CDR3 has 14 residues. V lost 7 bases and J lost 0, with 13 bases in between. Germline V gene sequence: CDR1 MDHEN, CDR2 SYDVKM.